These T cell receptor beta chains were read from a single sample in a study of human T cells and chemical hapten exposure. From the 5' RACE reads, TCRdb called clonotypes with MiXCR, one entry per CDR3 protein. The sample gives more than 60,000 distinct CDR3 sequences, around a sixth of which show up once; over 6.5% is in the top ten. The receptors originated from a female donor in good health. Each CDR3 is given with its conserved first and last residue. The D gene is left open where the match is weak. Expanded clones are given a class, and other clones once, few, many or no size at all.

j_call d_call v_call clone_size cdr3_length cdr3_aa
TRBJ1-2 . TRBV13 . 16 CASSLNSGLLNYGYTF
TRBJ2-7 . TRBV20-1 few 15 CSARETGPPNYEQYF
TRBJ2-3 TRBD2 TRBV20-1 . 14 CSARRPSGGDTQYF
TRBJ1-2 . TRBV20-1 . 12 CSASQTGRGYTF
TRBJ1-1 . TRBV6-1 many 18 CASSEPLGRRGVNTEAFF
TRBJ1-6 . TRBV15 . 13 CATSRTDNSPLHF
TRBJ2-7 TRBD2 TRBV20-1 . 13 CSATMTSEGEQYF
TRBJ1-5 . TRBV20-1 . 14 CSARAGNQNQPQHF
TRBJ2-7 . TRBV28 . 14 CASSPHQTHYEQYF
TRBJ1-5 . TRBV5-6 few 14 CASSLAAENQPQHF
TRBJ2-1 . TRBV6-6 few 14 CASSYSEGRGEQFF
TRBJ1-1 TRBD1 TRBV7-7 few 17 CASSLEQRQGANTEAFF
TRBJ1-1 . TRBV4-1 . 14 CASSTDWVNTEAFF
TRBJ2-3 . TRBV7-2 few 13 CASSPNRRDTQYF
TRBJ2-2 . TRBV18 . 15 CASSLGPPDTGELFF
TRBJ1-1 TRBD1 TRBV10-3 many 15 CAISATGQANTEAFF
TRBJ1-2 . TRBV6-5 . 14 CASSYSDQGYGYTF
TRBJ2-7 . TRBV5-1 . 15 CASSFSAQTNYEQYF
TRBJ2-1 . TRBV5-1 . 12 CASSLDLGEQFF
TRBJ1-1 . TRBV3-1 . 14 CASSQVTGNTEAFF
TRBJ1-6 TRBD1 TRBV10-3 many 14 CAISEGTVNSPLHF
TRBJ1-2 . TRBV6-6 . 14 CASSYWEANYGYTF
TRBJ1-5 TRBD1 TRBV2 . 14 CASSERDRAGLKHF
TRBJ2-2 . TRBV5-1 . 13 CASSYRETGELFF
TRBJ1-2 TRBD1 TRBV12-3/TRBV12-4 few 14 CASSVQGGNYGYTF
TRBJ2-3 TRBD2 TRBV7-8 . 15 CASSLSGLASDTQYF
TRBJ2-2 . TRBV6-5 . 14 CASSAGTNTGELFF
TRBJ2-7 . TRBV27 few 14 CASSLVGGPYEQYF
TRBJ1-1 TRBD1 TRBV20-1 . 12 CSASRTGTEAFF
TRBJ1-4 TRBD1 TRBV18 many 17 CASSPTDRGGLNEKLFF
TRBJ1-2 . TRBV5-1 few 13 CASSLTGVYGYTF
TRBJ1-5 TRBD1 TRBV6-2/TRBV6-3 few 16 CASSFRDRGKNQPQHF
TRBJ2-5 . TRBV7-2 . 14 CATGPLRGTETQYF
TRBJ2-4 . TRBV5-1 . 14 CASSLAGNKNIQYF
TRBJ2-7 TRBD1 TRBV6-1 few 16 CASSARQGAGSYEQYF
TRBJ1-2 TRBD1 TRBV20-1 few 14 CSAMTGGEWHGYTF
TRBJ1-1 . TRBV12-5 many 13 CASGPLEGSEAFF